This T cell receptor beta chain was captured by sequencing in a study of shared clonotypes between healthy human individuals. The CDR3 runs to 15 residues. With 2 bases clipped from V and 6 bases from J, the junction kept 8 bases outside the gene matches. Germline lookup yields CDR1 MDHEN and CDR2 SYDVKM. In the sorted-subset replicate PCRs, about 200 ng DNA, 25,000 to 30,000 T cell genomes, was used. Produced via immunoSEQ multiplex PCR; TCRdb's table is partial and in-frame only. The sample contains under 2.5 million clones, about 90% of which appear only once. The specimen was naive CD4+ T cells from PBMCs. Subset reported: CD45RA+ positively selected. This chain connects TRBV28 to TRBJ1-1; the match to TRBD1 covers 8 bases. This clonotype originated in a man between 18 and 35 years old in good health. Some clones in this sample may be carry-over from other donors' samples. The CDR3 sequence: CASSLSRQGASEAFF. In nucleotides, the CDR3 is TGTGCCAGCAGTTTAAGTCGCCAGGGGGCCTCTGAAGCTTTCTTT.